The clone carrying this T cell receptor (beta chain) was found once. The target antigen is unknown. CD8+ and CD4+ blood T cells underwent TCR beta sequencing. The data are from a study of CD8 T cells in Susac syndrome. Study as a whole: There were Susac syndrome patients who were therapy-naive at blood draw, others on corticosteroids, and others on intravenous immunoglobulin alone.

Trimming took 1 base from V and 4 from J, leaving 10 bases between them. This CDR3 is 15 amino acids long. Germline CDR1 reads MNHEY; CDR2 reads SMNVEV (reference sequence). After extraction with the RNeasy kit, roughly 0.45 to 1 ug of the RNA was reverse transcribed using random hexamers. immunoSEQ multiplex PCR amplified TCR beta CDR3 across 54 Vbeta, 13 Jbeta. TCRdb analysed the immunoSEQ multiplex PCR reads with MiXCR anew, one entry per CDR3 protein. There are about 140,000 distinct CDR3 sequences in the sample; 85% to 95% occur only once, and 0.13% to 0.15% lies in the top ten. Whole-study results and caveats: The CD4+ T cell repertoires from Susac syndrome exhibited no clonal expansion.

Sequenced material: CD4+ T cells from PBMCs. J is TRBJ2-2 and V is TRBV27, with TRBD2 as a possible D gene (5 bases). The source is a human donor with Susac syndrome. The chain's CDR3 is CASSLYPSRTGELFF. CDR3 DNA sequence: TGTGCCAGCAGTTTATACCCTAGCCGCACCGGGGAGCTGTTTTTT.